This TCR beta chain was recovered during a study of T cell responses to AZD1222 COVID-19 vaccine. The CDR3 has 18 amino acids. Germline CDR1 SGHNT, CDR2 YYREEE (reference sequence). Between the trimmed V and J ends, which lost 1 base and 0 bases, there was a span of 14 bases. Clones were read by immunoSEQ multiplex PCR, and TCRdb kept only the in-frame ones, dropping some. The table includes fewer than 110,000 clones, roughly 86% detected once. This receptor was taken from an adult in good health. The sequencing here drew on peripheral blood, taken on day 0 of AZD1222 vaccination. The rearrangement joins TRBV5-4 to TRBJ1-6; tentative D call: TRBD1 (6 bases). CDR3 residues: CASSLSGRGSSYNSPLHF. The CDR3 nucleotides read TGTGCCAGCAGCTTGTCTGGCAGGGGCAGCTCCTATAATTCACCCCTCCACTTT.